This is a list of T cell receptor beta chains from one sample in a study of T cell changes during pregnancy in multiple sclerosis. Assay used: immunoSEQ multiplex PCR; TCRdb lists only in-frame clones, some missing. The sample records around 36,000 clones, 91% being singletons. Sequenced here: CD8+ T cells from peripheral blood mononuclear cells, sampled before pregnancy. These receptors all stem from a female donor with multiple sclerosis, enrolled in a pregnancy study. Each CDR3 is given with its conserved first and last residue. D genes are given only for firm matches. Clone size, where shown, is once, few, many, or a class for clones that have expanded.

V gene,J gene,clone size,D gene,CDR3 protein,CDR3 DNA
TRBV5-6,TRBJ2-1,.,.,CASTDSRTGGFYNEQFF,TGTGCCAGCACCGACTCGAGGACCGGGGGATTTTACAATGAGCAGTTCTTC
TRBV6-5,TRBJ2-7,.,.,CASRGSTDYEQYF,TGTGCCAGCCGGGGGAGTACTGACTACGAGCAGTACTTC
TRBV19,TRBJ2-7,few,TRBD1,CASSPGQGAYEQYF,TGTGCCAGTAGTCCGGGACAGGGGGCCTACGAGCAGTACTTC
TRBV27,TRBJ2-7,.,.,CASSAATGSEQYF,TGTGCCAGCAGTGCGGCAACAGGGAGCGAGCAGTACTTC
TRBV9,TRBJ2-1,.,TRBD2,CASSAVAGDNEQFF,TGTGCCAGCAGCGCGGTAGCGGGGGACAATGAGCAGTTCTTC
TRBV20-1,TRBJ2-7,.,.,CSARDLREQYF,TGCAGTGCTAGAGACCTCCGGGAGCAGTACTTC
TRBV19,TRBJ1-5,.,TRBD1,CASRTGGQPQHF,TGTGCCAGCAGGACAGGGGGCCAGCCCCAGCATTTT
TRBV5-1,TRBJ2-1,.,TRBD2,CASSLLAAPKGEQFF,TGCGCCAGCAGCTTGCTAGCGGCTCCTAAGGGTGAGCAGTTCTTC
TRBV6-5,TRBJ1-1,.,TRBD1,CASSPGQGFTEAFF,TGTGCCAGCAGTCCGGGACAGGGGTTCACTGAAGCTTTCTTT
TRBV5-6,TRBJ2-1,.,TRBD1,CASSPGQGYNEQFF,TGTGCCAGCAGCCCGGGACAGGGGTACAATGAGCAGTTCTTC
TRBV27,TRBJ1-2,.,TRBD1,CASSPSGQGYGYTF,TGTGCCAGCAGTCCGAGCGGACAGGGCTATGGCTACACCTTC
TRBV5-1,TRBJ2-7,.,.,CASSLTATYEQYF,TGCGCCAGCAGCCTGACAGCTACCTACGAGCAGTACTTC
TRBV4-1,TRBJ2-1,.,.,CASSQVGTGYNEQFF,TGCGCCAGCAGCCAAGTAGGGACTGGCTACAATGAGCAGTTCTTC
TRBV9,TRBJ2-3,once,.,CASSVAGITDTQYF,TGTGCCAGCAGCGTAGCGGGGATCACAGATACGCAGTATTTT
TRBV2,TRBJ2-7,.,.,CASSGFQEGWEQYF,TGTGCCAGCAGTGGGTTCCAGGAGGGATGGGAGCAGTACTTC
TRBV13,TRBJ2-3,.,.,CASSSGIGPDTQYF,TGTGCCAGCAGCTCCGGGATCGGGCCAGATACGCAGTATTTT
TRBV28,TRBJ2-2,.,TRBD2,CASSLWRENGELFF,TGTGCCAGCAGTTTATGGCGGGAGAACGGGGAGCTGTTTTTT
TRBV5-4,TRBJ2-1,.,TRBD2,CASSSLLAGGTYNEQFF,TGTGCCAGCAGCTCCCTACTAGCGGGAGGGACCTACAATGAGCAGTTCTTC
TRBV13,TRBJ1-2,.,TRBD1,CASSLGTGGPYGYTF,TGTGCCAGCAGCCTAGGGACAGGGGGCCCCTATGGCTACACCTTC
TRBV7-9,TRBJ1-4,.,.,CASSLAQGLNEKLFF,TGTGCCAGCAGCTTAGCCCAGGGCCTTAATGAAAAACTGTTTTTT
TRBV11-3,TRBJ1-1,.,.,CASSSKPEPKDMYTEAFF,TGTGCCAGCAGCTCAAAACCAGAACCGAAGGACATGTACACTGAAGCTTTCTTT
TRBV6-4,TRBJ2-1,few,TRBD1,CASSDSRAGGHNEQFF,TGTGCCAGCAGTGACTCGAGGGCAGGGGGCCACAATGAGCAGTTCTTC
TRBV19,TRBJ2-7,.,.,CASSIVGGGYEQYF,TGTGCCAGTAGTATAGTTGGGGGAGGCTACGAGCAGTACTTC
TRBV5-4,TRBJ2-1,.,.,CASTQVGTGNEQFF,TGTGCCAGCACCCAAGTGGGAACGGGAAATGAGCAGTTCTTC
TRBV28,TRBJ2-2,once,.,CASRESDSADAGTGELFF,TGTGCCAGCAGGGAATCCGACTCGGCCGATGCTGGCACCGGGGAGCTGTTTTTT
TRBV9,TRBJ1-2,once,TRBD1,CASSGSPGTGLNYGYTF,TGTGCCAGCAGCGGTAGTCCGGGGACAGGGCTCAACTATGGCTACACCTTC
TRBV15,TRBJ2-3,.,TRBD2,CATGLAGTDTQYF,TGTGCCACTGGGCTAGCGGGCACAGATACGCAGTATTTT
TRBV29-1,TRBJ1-3,.,TRBD1,CSVTGTVDSGNTIYF,TGCAGCGTCACCGGGACAGTCGACTCTGGAAACACCATATATTTT
TRBV4-2,TRBJ2-1,.,.,CASSQELGEAYNEQFF,TGTGCCAGCAGCCAAGAGCTGGGGGAGGCATACAATGAGCAGTTCTTC
TRBV7-9,TRBJ2-5,.,TRBD2,CASSSPGGGREETQYF,TGTGCCAGCAGCTCCCCGGGGGGGGGTAGGGAAGAGACCCAGTACTTC
TRBV2,TRBJ2-5,once,.,CASVGGRETQYF,TGTGCCAGCGTCGGGGGACGGGAGACCCAGTACTTC
TRBV27,TRBJ2-1,.,TRBD2,CASSLLADDYNEQFF,TGTGCCAGCAGTCTGCTAGCGGATGACTACAATGAGCAGTTCTTC
TRBV10-3,TRBJ2-1,.,.,CAISRENNEQFF,TGTGCCATCAGTCGCGAGAACAATGAGCAGTTCTTC
TRBV7-9,TRBJ2-7,.,TRBD2,CASSQALAGIYEQYF,TGTGCCAGCAGCCAGGCACTAGCGGGAATCTACGAGCAGTACTTC
TRBV27,TRBJ1-2,once,.,CASSLSGGGGGYTF,TGTGCCAGCAGTTTATCCGGGGGCGGGGGAGGCTACACCTTC
TRBV7-9,TRBJ2-1,once,TRBD1,CASSQSGTGNNEQFF,TGTGCCAGCAGCCAGTCCGGGACAGGGAACAATGAGCAGTTCTTC
TRBV13,TRBJ2-1,.,TRBD2,CASSPRTSGSERGPNEQFF,TGTGCCAGCAGCCCCAGGACTAGCGGGAGTGAAAGGGGACCCAATGAGCAGTTCTTC
TRBV28,TRBJ1-1,.,.,CASRPPSMPEAFF,TGTGCCAGCAGGCCACCCTCTATGCCTGAAGCTTTCTTT
TRBV27,TRBJ1-1,.,TRBD1,CASSLSGTGGPEAFF,TGTGCCAGCAGTTTATCAGGGACAGGGGGCCCTGAAGCTTTCTTT
TRBV7-6,TRBJ2-2,.,TRBD2,CASSTLAGERGGELFF,TGTGCCAGCAGCACGCTAGCGGGAGAAAGAGGCGGGGAGCTGTTTTTT
TRBV28,TRBJ1-1,.,.,CASSFSPTLNTEAFF,TGTGCCAGCAGTTTTAGTCCGACACTTAACACTGAAGCTTTCTTT
TRBV6-4,TRBJ2-3,.,TRBD1,CASSDSSGGGTDTQYF,TGTGCCAGCAGTGACTCTTCAGGGGGCGGTACAGATACGCAGTATTTT
TRBV27,TRBJ2-3,.,TRBD2,CASSFGAGWGGTQYF,TGTGCCAGCAGTTTCGGTGCGGGATGGGGGGGTACGCAGTATTTT
TRBV27,TRBJ2-1,.,TRBD2,CASSPYPRVAGVYNEQFF,TGTGCCAGCAGTCCCTACCCGAGGGTAGCGGGAGTGTACAATGAGCAGTTCTTC
TRBV9,TRBJ2-7,.,TRBD2,CASSVEASGAYEQYF,TGTGCCAGCAGCGTAGAGGCTAGCGGGGCCTACGAGCAGTACTTC
TRBV6-4,TRBJ2-2,.,TRBD2,CASRLAGDTGELFF,TGTGCCAGCAGACTAGCGGGAGACACCGGGGAGCTGTTTTTT
TRBV5-1,TRBJ2-7,once,.,CASSAEGRLGGTYEQYF,TGCGCCAGCAGCGCGGAAGGTAGGTTAGGAGGGACCTACGAGCAGTACTTC
TRBV5-1,TRBJ1-1,.,.,CASSLTNTEAFF,TGCGCCAGCAGCTTGACAAACACTGAAGCTTTCTTT
TRBV4-2,TRBJ2-1,.,TRBD2,CASSQGRLAGEQFF,TGTGCCAGCAGCCAAGGCAGACTAGCGGGGGAGCAGTTCTTC
TRBV18,TRBJ2-7,.,.,CASSPLWGNEQYF,TGTGCCAGCTCACCATTATGGGGCAACGAGCAGTACTTC